Below, 26 T cell receptor beta chains from the same sample are listed, as sequenced in a study of T cell responses to AZD1222 COVID-19 vaccine. Profiling relied on immunoSEQ multiplex PCR, and the TCRdb table lists in-frame clones only, not all of them. The sample holds about 140,000 clones; 75% to 95% are singletons and the top ten take about 3.4%. Source: peripheral blood, taken on day 0 of AZD1222 vaccination. Receptors originate from an adult in good health.

To note about this clone: One end of the junction varies from germline; a read error may be responsible. The chain joins TRBV7-7 to TRBJ2-7, with D maybe TRBD1 (6 bases). This CDR3 contains 18 residues. Germline assignment: CDR1 SSHAT and CDR2 FNYEAQ (reference sequence). CDR3 region: CASSLAHRVGDRQPEQYF. The CDR3 nucleotides read TGTGCTAGCAGCTTAGCGCATAGGGTAGGAGACAGGCAACCCGAGCAGTACTTC.

The V gene is TRBV18, the J gene TRBJ2-4, with D perhaps TRBD1 (5 bases). CDR3 length: 18 residues. Germline values: CDR1 KGHSH, CDR2 LQKENI. V was clipped by 3 bases and J by 0 bases, with 18 bases between them. This CDR3 reads CASSPDWGGNLAKNIQYF. In nucleotides, the CDR3 is TGTGCCAGCTCACCTGATTGGGGCGGCAACTTAGCCAAAAACATTCAGTACTTC.

The chain employs TRBV7-9 and TRBJ1-5; 8 nucleotides align to TRBD1. Germline loops: CDR1 SEHNR, CDR2 FQNEAQ (reference sequence). The CDR3 loop spans 17 amino acids. The trim removed 4 bases at V and 5 bases at J, leaving 13 bases unmatched. The CDR3 DNA follows: TGTGCCAGCAGCTCCGGACTTCGGGACAGGAGTTATCAGCCCCAGCATTTT. It is translated as CASSSGLRDRSYQPQHF.

The chain has TRBV12-3 or TRBV12-4 and TRBJ1-2; D not certain. V was pared by 1 base and J by 4 bases, with 7 bases between. The CDR3 sequence is 13 residues long. The CDR3 sequence: CASSLEGRYGYTF. In DNA form, the CDR3 reads TGTGCCAGCAGTTTAGAAGGGCGCTATGGCTACACCTTC.

The V and J genes are TRBV11-2 and TRBJ2-7, with 8 bases matching TRBD1. There are 15 residues in the CDR3. The V segment lost 1 base and the J segment 7 bases; nucleotides outside the gene matches: 9. CDR1 SGHAT and CDR2 FQNNGV come from the germline V gene. The CDR3 DNA follows: TGTGCCAGCAGCTTAGGTCAGGGGGCGGTCTCAGAGCAGTACTTC. Residues: CASSLGQGAVSEQYF.

The chain carries TRBV12-3 or TRBV12-4 and TRBJ1-1, with a weak D call TRBD1 (6 bases). The CDR3 runs 13 residues. Trimming removed 6 bases from V and 6 bases from J, with 14 bases in between. CDR3 sequence reads: CASRWGGAAEAFF. The CDR3 DNA sequence: TGTGCCAGCAGATGGGGGGGGGCGGCTGAAGCTTTCTTT.

This clone has just one count. The CDR3 sequence: CASRGGIGVGNSPLHF. CDR3 coding DNA: TGTGCCAGCAGAGGGGGGATCGGCGTCGGAAATTCACCCCTCCACTTT. The genes are TRBV25-1 and TRBJ1-6; TRBD1 is a possible D gene (6 bases). V lost 6 bases and J 7 bases, leaving 19 bases between the germline ends. CDR3 length equals 16 residues. Per germline, CDR1 MGHDK and CDR2 SYGVNS.

The chain joins TRBV10-3 to TRBJ1-3, with TRBD1 as a possible D gene (6 bases). Germline-derived CDR1 and CDR2 are ENHRY and SYGVKD. The CDR3 loop spans 14 amino acids. V was clipped by 6 bases and J by 0 bases, with 9 bases between them. The CDR3 protein is CAIRDSNSGNTIYF. CDR3 DNA: TGTGCCATCAGGGACAGTAACTCTGGAAACACCATATATTTT.

The rearrangement uses TRBV10-3 and TRBJ2-7, with D tentatively TRBD1 (6 bases). V lost 7 bases, J lost 0 bases, and 16 bases lay in between. Germline CDR1 reads ENHRY; CDR2 reads SYGVKD. The CDR3 contains 15 residues. The CDR3 region has the DNA TGTGCCATCAATTCAGGACAGACCGGCTCCTACGAGCAGTACTTC. It is translated as CAINSGQTGSYEQYF.

The J gene is TRBJ1-3, the V gene TRBV19, with D possibly being TRBD1 (5 bases). The CDR3 spans 13 residues. Trimming took 5 bases from V and 4 from J, leaving 9 bases between them. Germline V lookup: CDR1 LNHDA, CDR2 SQIVND (reference sequence). This CDR3 reads CASSGAQGNTIYF. In DNA, the CDR3 is TGTGCCAGTAGTGGGGCTCAAGGAAACACCATATATTTT.

J is TRBJ2-3 and V is TRBV7-2; 8 nucleotides match TRBD2. The CDR3 is 19 residues long. Germline CDR1 is SGHTA and CDR2 is FQGNSA. The V segment lost 1 base and the J segment 0 bases; nucleotides outside the gene matches: 12. The DNA for the CDR3 is TGTGCCAGCAGCTTAGGGTCCAGGAGGGCTAGCGGGAGCACAGATACGCAGTATTTT. It encodes CASSLGSRRASGSTDTQYF.

The chain combines TRBV7-2 with TRBJ2-6; 7 bases are a match to TRBD1. V was pared by 2 bases and J by 4 bases, with 5 bases of the junction left unmatched. Germline V gene lookup returns CDR1 SGHTA and CDR2 FQGNSA. This CDR3 contains 16 residues. CDR3 region: CASSLLGGPGANVLTF. CDR3 sequence (DNA): TGTGCCAGCAGCTTACTAGGGGGCCCAGGGGCCAACGTCCTGACTTTC.

The chain carries TRBV7-8 and TRBJ2-3; perhaps TRBD2 as D (5 bases). Germline CDR1 is SGHVS and CDR2 is FQNEAQ. CDR3 length equals 14 residues. Trimming stripped 3 bases from V and 4 bases from J, with 11 bases between. This chain's CDR3 is CASSFLGSADTQYF. CDR3 nucleotides: TGTGCCAGCAGCTTCCTGGGTAGCGCAGATACGCAGTATTTT.

The V and J genes are TRBV7-9 and TRBJ1-6; no firm D call. CDR3 length equals 12 residues. V lost 5 bases, J lost 9 bases, and 8 bases lay in between. Germline CDR1 and CDR2: SEHNR and FQNEAQ (reference sequence). The CDR3 coding sequence is TGTGCCAGCAGCCCTTTAGGTTCACCCCTCCACTTT. Translated: CASSPLGSPLHF.

This chain joins TRBV7-2 and TRBJ2-3; D possibly corresponds to TRBD2 (5 bases). The germline V and J ends were trimmed by 5 bases and 6 bases, with 12 bases remaining between them. CDR1 and CDR2 (germline): SGHTA, FQGNSA. The CDR3 is 13 residues long. As DNA, the CDR3 is TGTGCCAGCAGCCCCAAGCCGGGGGATACGCAGTATTTT. This gives the protein CASSPKPGDTQYF.

The J gene is TRBJ2-5, the V gene TRBV14; 11 positions match TRBD2. The CDR3 consists of 15 residues. V was pared by 0 bases and J by 4 bases, with 1 base of the junction left unmatched. From germline, CDR1 is SGHDN and CDR2 FVKESK. The CDR3 DNA is TGTGCCAGCAGCCAAGAACTAGCGGGGGTAGAGACCCAGTACTTC. This gives the protein CASSQELAGVETQYF.

The CDR3 here is CASSIDRGSETQYF. CDR3 bases: TGTGCCAGTAGTATAGATCGGGGGTCGGAGACCCAGTACTTC. This chain links TRBV19 with TRBJ2-5, with a possible D match to TRBD2 (6 bases). CDR3 length: 14 residues. Trimming removed 0 bases at V and 5 bases at J, with 10 bases between. CDR1 LNHDA and CDR2 SQIVND come from the germline V gene (reference sequence).

This chain joins TRBV18 and TRBJ1-5; possible D gene TRBD1, 6 bases. The length of the CDR3 is 18 residues. The V gene lost 3 bases and the J gene lost 2 bases, with 20 bases spanning the gap. The V gene's germline CDR1 is KGHSH and CDR2 LQKENI. The CDR3 here is CASSPLTMRGAGNQPQHF. The CDR3 coding sequence is TGTGCCAGCTCACCCCTAACCATGCGGGGGGCGGGCAATCAGCCCCAGCATTTT.

This clone was observed once. CDR3: CASSYSIKGPTDTQYF. Written as DNA, the CDR3 is TGTGCCAGCAGTTACTCGATCAAGGGACCCACAGATACGCAGTATTTT. The rearrangement links TRBV6-5 to TRBJ2-3; the D gene could be TRBD1 or TRBD2 (5 bases each). The germline gives CDR1 MNHEY, CDR2 SVGAGI. CDR3 length: 16 amino acids. The V end lost 0 bases, the J end lost 2 bases, and 12 bases lay between the germline ends.

The J gene is TRBJ1-4, the V gene TRBV25-1; no reliable D call. Between the trimmed V and J ends, which lost 4 bases and 4 bases, there was a span of 13 bases. The CDR3 totals 15 residues. Germline assignment: CDR1 MGHDK and CDR2 SYGVNS. The DNA of the CDR3 is TGTGCCAGCAGTGCTTTCGGACCTCTTAATGAAAAACTGTTTTTT. It is translated as CASSAFGPLNEKLFF. Complete variable domain (other parts from reference TRBV25-1 and TRBJ1-4): EADIYQTPRYLVIGTGKKITLECSQTMGHDKMYWYQQDPGMELHLIHYSYGVNSTEKGDLSSESTVSRIRTEHFPLTLESARPSHTSQYLCASSAFGPLNEKLFFGSGTQLSVL.

The chain joins TRBV5-1 to TRBJ2-3, with 7 bases aligning to TRBD1. CDR1 and CDR2 from the germline V gene are SGHRS and YFSETQ. V lost 0 bases and J lost 4; bases outside the gene matches: 2. This CDR3 is 14 amino acids long. The CDR3 DNA follows: TGCGCCAGCAGCTTGGAGACAGGGCCAGATACGCAGTATTTT. Amino acids: CASSLETGPDTQYF.

The chain links TRBV2 to TRBJ2-1; the D gene is possibly TRBD2 (6 bases). Germline lookup yields CDR1 SNHLY and CDR2 FYNNEI. Trimming pared 4 bases from V and 5 bases from J, leaving 15 bases between. CDR3 length: 15 residues. Here the CDR3 DNA reads TGTGCCAGCAGTGCGACTAGTGGGGATAACAATGAGCAGTTCTTC. Its translation: CASSATSGDNNEQFF.

The chain recombines TRBV6-5 with TRBJ1-2, with 10 bases that match TRBD1. The length of the CDR3 is 15 residues. CDR1 is MNHEY, CDR2 SVGAGI, per germline. V trimming: 6 bases; J trimming: 2 bases; junction bases outside the gene matches: 6. In DNA form, the CDR3 reads TGTGCCAGCAGGGGGACAGGGGAAACGAACTATGGCTACACCTTC. It is translated as CASRGTGETNYGYTF.

The V gene is TRBV6-4, the J gene TRBJ2-1; D is undetermined. Germline assignment: CDR1 MRHNA and CDR2 SNTAGT. The length of the CDR3 is 10 residues. The germline V and J ends were trimmed by 6 bases and 5 bases, with 2 bases remaining between them. The CDR3 nucleotides read TGTGCCAGCAGCAACAATGAGCAGTTCTTC. Residues: CASSNNEQFF.

The rearrangement uses TRBV9 and TRBJ1-2; D might be TRBD1 (6 bases). In germline, CDR1 is SGDLS, CDR2 YYNGEE. The CDR3 sequence is 15 residues long. V lost 0 bases, J lost 3 bases, and 12 bases lay in between. Here the CDR3 reads CASSVARGPDYGYTF. The CDR3 DNA is TGTGCCAGCAGCGTAGCTCGGGGGCCGGACTATGGCTACACCTTC.

This clone was seen just once. V gene TRBV6-1 combines with J gene TRBJ2-1; 8 nucleotides match TRBD1. CDR3 size: 15 residues. V gave up 1 base and J gave up 10 bases; unmatched junction bases: 9. The germline V gene has CDR1 MNHNS and CDR2 SASEGT. CDR3 sequence (DNA): TGTGCCAGCAGTGAAGAGCTGGGCAGGGGGCGAGAGCAGTTCTTC. It specifies CASSEELGRGREQFF.